This T cell receptor beta chain comes out of a study of glioma-infiltrating T cells after dendritic cell vaccination. The primer mix had 60 V beta and 13 J beta primers. Some clones are missing from TCRdb's copy, which holds only in-frame ones; the method was immunoSEQ multiplex PCR. The table lists around 78,000 clones, 85% of them singletons. Time point of the sample: after dendritic cell vaccination, including at tumor progression/relapse. This TCR was sampled from a human donor with glioblastoma. The specimen comprised blood, sampled after dendritic cell vaccination.

CDR3 nucleotide sequence: TGTGCCAGCAGTTTGGACACGGTGGGCACAGATACGCAGTATTTT. It yields the protein CASSLDTVGTDTQYF. J is TRBJ2-3 and V is TRBV28; the D gene is possibly TRBD1 (5 bases). Germline assignment: CDR1 MDHEN and CDR2 SYDVKM. The CDR3 totals 15 residues. Between the trimmed V and J ends, which lost 3 bases and 1 base, there was a span of 11 bases.